Detailed here is one TCR beta chain. Its antigen remains unidentified. Sorted-subset replicate PCRs used around 0.2 ug DNA, about 30,000 T cell genomes. Profiled with immunoSEQ multiplex PCR; TCRdb holds only in-frame clones, not every one. The sample shows about 800,000 clones, about 96% of them seen only once. Naive CD8 cells lacked CD45RO, underwent positive selection for CCR7 and left out terminally differentiated effector memory CD45RA+ cells. Donors were Caucasian adults residing in Nashville, Tennessee, USA. This sample is drawn from a study of shared clonotypes between healthy human individuals. V lost 4 bases to trimming and J lost 2 bases; unmatched junction nucleotides: 5. Germline values: CDR1 LGHNA, CDR2 YSLEER. This CDR3 contains 15 residues. General study points: It was the non-shared clonotypes that had lower generation probabilities than clonotypes shared by all four donors. The authors expected sequencing depth to affect clonotype sharing among donors.

The genes are TRBV4-3 and TRBJ2-7, with TRBD1 identical over 10 bases. The source of this sequence is a man under 40 in good health. The sequenced sample was naive CD8+ T cells sorted from blood. CDR3 nucleotides: TGCGCCAGCAGCCCCGGACAGGGGGTGGCCTACGAGCAGTACTTC. Translation gives CASSPGQGVAYEQYF.